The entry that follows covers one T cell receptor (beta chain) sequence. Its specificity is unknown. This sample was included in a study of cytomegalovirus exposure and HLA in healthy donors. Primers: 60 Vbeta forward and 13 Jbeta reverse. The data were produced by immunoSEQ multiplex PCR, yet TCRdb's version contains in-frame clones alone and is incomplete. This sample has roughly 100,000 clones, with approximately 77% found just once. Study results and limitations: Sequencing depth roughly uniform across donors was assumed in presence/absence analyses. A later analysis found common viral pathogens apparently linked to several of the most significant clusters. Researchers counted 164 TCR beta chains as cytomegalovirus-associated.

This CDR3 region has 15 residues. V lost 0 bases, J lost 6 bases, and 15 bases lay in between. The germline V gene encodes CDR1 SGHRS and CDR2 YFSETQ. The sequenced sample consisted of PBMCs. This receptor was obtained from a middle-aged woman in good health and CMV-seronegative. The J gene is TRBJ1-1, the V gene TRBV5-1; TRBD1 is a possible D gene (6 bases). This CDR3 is CASSLEWGRTAEAFF. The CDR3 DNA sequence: TGCGCCAGCAGCTTGGAGTGGGGGCGAACAGCTGAAGCTTTCTTT.